The 4 T cell receptor beta chains presented below share a single source sample, sequenced in a study of cytomegalovirus exposure and HLA in healthy donors. The PCR was carried out with 60 Vbeta primers and 13 Jbeta primers. Assay: immunoSEQ multiplex PCR; the TCRdb copy retains only in-frame clones and omits some. This repertoire shows about 97,000 clones, roughly four fifths found once; its top ten account for more than 4.5%. Sequencing was carried out using PBMCs. These receptor sequences come from a man aged 35 to 55 in good health and CMV-seropositive.

The J gene is TRBJ2-4, the V gene TRBV6-5, with 9 bases fitting TRBD1. V shed 4 bases and J 2 bases; nucleotides not matched to a gene: 6. The V gene's germline CDR1 is MNHEY and CDR2 SVGAGI. The CDR3 totals 16 residues. The CDR3 reads CASSSRQGGSKNIQYF. The CDR3 coding sequence is TGTGCCAGCAGTTCTAGACAGGGGGGTTCCAAAAACATTCAGTACTTC.

V and J are TRBV11-2 and TRBJ1-5, with D uncertain. The CDR3 loop spans 16 amino acids. Trimming stripped 0 bases from V and 2 bases from J, with 11 bases between. The germline V gene encodes CDR1 SGHAT and CDR2 FQNNGV. The CDR3 nucleotides read TGTGCCAGCAGCTTAGAAAACATCCAGGGCAATCAGCCCCAGCATTTT. Protein: CASSLENIQGNQPQHF. The full variable domain, its missing parts supplied by reference TRBV11-2 and TRBJ1-5, is EAGVAQSPRYKIIEKRQSVAFWCNPISGHATLYWYQQILGQGPKLLIQFQNNGVVDDSQLPKDRFSAERLKGVDSTLKIQPAKLEDSAVYLCASSLENIQGNQPQHFGDGTRLSIL.

The chain is built from TRBV28 and TRBJ2-5, with 10 bases that match TRBD2. Germline CDR1 and CDR2: MDHEN and SYDVKM. Unmatched junction bases numbered 6, after V lost 4 bases and J lost 1 base. This CDR3 contains 16 residues. Written as DNA, the CDR3 is TGTGCCAGCAGTTCTCTAGCGGGAGCGTTCCAAGAGACCCAGTACTTC. Its protein product is CASSSLAGAFQETQYF.

The genes are TRBV28 and TRBJ2-7, with 12 bases that match TRBD2. The V gene end was trimmed by 5 bases and the J gene end by 7 bases; junction bases not matched to a gene: 9. The germline V gene encodes CDR1 MDHEN and CDR2 SYDVKM. CDR3 length: 15 residues. The CDR3 reads CASSEASGRAGEQYF. The CDR3 DNA follows: TGTGCCAGCAGTGAGGCTAGCGGGAGGGCCGGTGAGCAGTACTTC.